This T cell receptor (beta chain) was sequenced for a study of blood T cells in healthy people across ages. Study results and caveats: No one knew whether donors had CMV, which possibly confounded expanded clonotype changes. Per million T cells, TCR beta diversity dropped roughly linearly as age increased. Leaving the PBMCs unsorted stopped any conclusive comparison of naive versus antigen-experienced cells.

About this clonotype: Its specificity is not known.

Trimming pared 3 bases from V and 0 bases from J, leaving 15 bases between. Germline CDR1 reads ENHRY; CDR2 reads SYGVKD. The CDR3 covers 18 residues. It was with a sample-barcoded 5' primer and a J-beta primer mix that a second PCR of roughly 7 to 12 cycles was run. Each CDR3 protein is one row after TCRdb ran MiXCR on the 5' RACE reads. The top ten hold around 15% of the sample, which has about a million distinct CDR3 sequences, about 48% seen once. The clonotype originates from a man aged 30-40 years in good health. The chain employs TRBV10-3 and TRBJ2-6; perhaps TRBD1 as D (5 bases). What was sequenced was blood. CDR3 sequence (DNA): TGTGCCATCAGTGATGGGGCAAACTCCATCTCTGGGGCCAACGTCCTGACTTTC. Its translation is CAISDGANSISGANVLTF.